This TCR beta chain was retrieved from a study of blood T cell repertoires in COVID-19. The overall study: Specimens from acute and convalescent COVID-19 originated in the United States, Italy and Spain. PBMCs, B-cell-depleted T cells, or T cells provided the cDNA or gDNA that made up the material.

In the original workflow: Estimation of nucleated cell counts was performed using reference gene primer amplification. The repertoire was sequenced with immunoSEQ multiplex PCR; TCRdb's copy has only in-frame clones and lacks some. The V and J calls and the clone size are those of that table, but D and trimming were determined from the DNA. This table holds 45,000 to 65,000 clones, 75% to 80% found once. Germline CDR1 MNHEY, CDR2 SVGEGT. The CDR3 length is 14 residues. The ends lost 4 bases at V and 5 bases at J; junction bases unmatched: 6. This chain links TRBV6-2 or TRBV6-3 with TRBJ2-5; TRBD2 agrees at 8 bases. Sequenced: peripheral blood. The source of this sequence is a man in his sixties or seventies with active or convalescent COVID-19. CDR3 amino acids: CASSFSGTRETQYF. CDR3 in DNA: TGTGCCAGCAGTTTCTCCGGGACTAGGGAGACCCAGTACTTC.